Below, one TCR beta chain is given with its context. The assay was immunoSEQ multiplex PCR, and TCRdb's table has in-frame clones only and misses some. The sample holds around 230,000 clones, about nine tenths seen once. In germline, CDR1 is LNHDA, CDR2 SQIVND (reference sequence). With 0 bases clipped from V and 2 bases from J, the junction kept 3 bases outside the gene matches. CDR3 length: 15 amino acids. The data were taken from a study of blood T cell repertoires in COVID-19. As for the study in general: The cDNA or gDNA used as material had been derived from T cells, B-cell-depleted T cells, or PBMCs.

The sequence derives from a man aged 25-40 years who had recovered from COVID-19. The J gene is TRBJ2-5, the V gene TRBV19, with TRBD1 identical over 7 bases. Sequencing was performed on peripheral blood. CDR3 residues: CASSIDGQAQETQYF. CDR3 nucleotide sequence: TGTGCCAGTAGTATAGATGGACAGGCTCAAGAGACCCAGTACTTC.